This T cell receptor (beta chain) was sequenced during a study of somatic mutations in cytotoxic T cells in rheumatoid arthritis. About the research overall: Blood samples of around 30 ml were drawn from patients (in EDTA) right after diagnosis and before any treatment. Study-level results: In about an eighth of the roughly 65 patients, the largest CD8+ clone exceeded 20% of CD8+ cells. Patients with rheumatoid arthritis did not differ significantly from age-matched healthy controls in CD8+ T-cell clonality.

Method: immunoSEQ multiplex PCR; TCRdb's copy keeps in-frame clones and lacks some. The sample includes roughly 30,000 clones, more than 75% of them seen just once. Positive selection using magnetic beads isolated the CD4+ and CD8+ cells (purity was checked by flow cytometry). In its sample, this clone was seen once. As yet, its antigen is unknown. Sequencing was carried out using CD8+ T cells sorted from blood. The TCR originated in an adult with rheumatoid arthritis.

CDR3 amino acids: CASRVGGRAFF. The CDR3 nucleotides are TGTGCCAGCAGGGTTGGGGGGCGGGCTTTCTTT. This chain connects TRBV5-4 to TRBJ1-1, with D maybe TRBD1 (6 bases). Between the trimmed V and J ends, which lost 5 bases and 11 bases, there was a span of 13 bases. Germline loops: CDR1 SGHNT, CDR2 YYREEE (reference sequence). This CDR3 spans 11 amino acids.